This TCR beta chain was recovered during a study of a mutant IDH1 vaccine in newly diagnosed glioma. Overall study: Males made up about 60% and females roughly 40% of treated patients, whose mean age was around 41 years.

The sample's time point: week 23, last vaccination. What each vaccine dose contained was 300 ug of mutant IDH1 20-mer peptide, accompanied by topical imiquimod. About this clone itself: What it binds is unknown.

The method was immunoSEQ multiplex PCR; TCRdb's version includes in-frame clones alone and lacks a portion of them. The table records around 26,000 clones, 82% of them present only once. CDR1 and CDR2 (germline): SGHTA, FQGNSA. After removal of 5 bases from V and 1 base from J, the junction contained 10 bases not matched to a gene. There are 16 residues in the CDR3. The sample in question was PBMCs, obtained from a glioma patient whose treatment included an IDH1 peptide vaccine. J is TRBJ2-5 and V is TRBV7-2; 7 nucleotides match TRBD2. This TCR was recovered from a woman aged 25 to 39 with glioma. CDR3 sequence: CASSRRTRTSQETQYF. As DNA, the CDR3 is TGTGCCAGCAGCCGCCGGACTAGGACTTCCCAAGAGACCCAGTACTTC.